The rows below give T cell receptor beta chains drawn from one sample of a study of T cell responses to AZD1222 COVID-19 vaccine. The data were produced by immunoSEQ multiplex PCR, yet TCRdb's version contains in-frame clones alone and is incomplete. The sample includes about 140,000 clones, more than 85% of them seen just once. The sample was peripheral blood, taken on day 0 of MenACWY control vaccination. These receptors came from an adult in good health. Both conserved end residues are part of each CDR3. Each record gives: clone size, D gene, V gene, J gene, CDR3 DNA, CDR3 protein. The D gene is left open where the match is weak. A row's size may be missing; if present it is once, few, many or a size class.

NA	TRBD1	TRBV6-5	TRBJ1-1	TGTGCCAGCAGTTACGCGGGACAGGGAGAAGCTTTCTTT	CASSYAGQGEAFF
NA	TRBD1	TRBV6-5	TRBJ1-4	TGTGCCAGCAGGTCTCAGGGGGCGGATGAAAAACTGTTTTTT	CASRSQGADEKLFF
NA	TRBD1	TRBV5-5	TRBJ2-4	TGTGCCAGCAGCCGGACAGGGGGCGGAAACATTCAGTACTTC	CASSRTGGGNIQYF
once	NA	TRBV24-1	TRBJ1-1	TGTGCCACCAGTGACCTTTACGACACTGAAGCTTTCTTT	CATSDLYDTEAFF
NA	NA	TRBV9	TRBJ1-4	TGTGCCAGCAGCGTAGGGGGCACGGGGGAAAAACTGTTTTTT	CASSVGGTGEKLFF
NA	TRBD2	TRBV29-1	TRBJ2-2	TGCAGCGTTGGACCCGGGAGGGCCCCCGGGGAGCTGTTTTTT	CSVGPGRAPGELFF
once	NA	TRBV27	TRBJ1-6	TGTGCCAGCAGTTCCTCCTATAATTCACCCCTCCACTTT	CASSSSYNSPLHF
NA	TRBD2	TRBV6-5	TRBJ2-1	TGTGCCAGCAGTCGGGGGGAGGACAATGAGCAGTTCTTC	CASSRGEDNEQFF
NA	NA	TRBV5-5	TRBJ1-2	TGTGCCAGCAGCTTGAAAGGGGCCAACTATGGCTACACCTTC	CASSLKGANYGYTF
once	NA	TRBV11-2	TRBJ1-1	TGTGCCAGCAGCTTAGCCGCAGGGACTGAAGCTTTCTTT	CASSLAAGTEAFF
NA	NA	TRBV7-2	TRBJ2-1	TGTGCCAGCAGCTTTTGCGAATCCTACAATGAGCAGTTCTTC	CASSFCESYNEQFF
NA	NA	TRBV6-2/TRBV6-3	TRBJ1-2	TGTGCCAGCAGTTACTCGACGGTCTCGGACGGCTATGGCTACACCTTC	CASSYSTVSDGYGYTF
NA	TRBD2	TRBV7-2	TRBJ2-5	TGTGCCAGCAGCTATCGTGCGGGGGGCCTGCGGGAGACCCAGTACTTC	CASSYRAGGLRETQYF
NA	NA	TRBV7-6	TRBJ1-5	TGTGCCAGCAGCTTGGGGCAGGGTGCGGGCAATCAGCCCCAGCATTTT	CASSLGQGAGNQPQHF
NA	NA	TRBV5-6	TRBJ2-3	TGTGCCAGCGGGGGGCCGGGCACAGATACGCAGTATTTT	CASGGPGTDTQYF
NA	NA	TRBV14	TRBJ2-2	TGTGCCAGCAGCCCCCCGGGACCGAGGTTTGGCGGGGAGCTGTTTTTT	CASSPPGPRFGGELFF
NA	NA	TRBV21-1	TRBJ1-4	TGTGCCAGCAGCGGACGGGACACGGGGAAAAAACTGTTTTTT	CASSGRDTGKKLFF
NA	NA	TRBV28	TRBJ1-1	TGTGCCAGCAGTCCGACACCCCCCTCTGAAGCTTTCTTT	CASSPTPPSEAFF
NA	NA	TRBV9	TRBJ1-3	TGTGCCAGCAGCGCGACGGTATCTGGAAACACCATATATTTT	CASSATVSGNTIYF
NA	NA	TRBV7-2	TRBJ1-5	TGTGCCAGCAGCTCCGAAGGGTTGGGCAATCAGCCCCAGCATTTT	CASSSEGLGNQPQHF
once	NA	TRBV3-1/TRBV3-2	TRBJ1-5	TGTGCCAGCAGCCAAGATATGGCCGGGAATCAGCCCCAGCATTTT	CASSQDMAGNQPQHF
NA	NA	TRBV6-6	TRBJ1-4	TGTGCCAGCAGTTACGGGGGGCCTAATGAAAAACTGTTTTTT	CASSYGGPNEKLFF
NA	TRBD2	TRBV19	TRBJ2-3	TGTGCCAGTAGACTTAGCGGGGCAAACACAGATACGCAGTATTTT	CASRLSGANTDTQYF
once	NA	TRBV6-1	TRBJ2-5	TGTGCCAGCAGTGAAGACGGAGTGGGGACAGAGGCGGGAGGCGGGGGGGAGACCCAGTACTTC	CASSEDGVGTEAGGGGETQYF
NA	TRBD1	TRBV9	TRBJ1-1	TGTGCCAGCAGCGTAGGGGACAGGGCGAACACTGAAGCTTTCTTT	CASSVGDRANTEAFF
once	NA	TRBV28	TRBJ2-1	TGTGCCAGCAGGGCTAGGGACGGGGTGGCCAATGAGCAGTTCTTC	CASRARDGVANEQFF
NA	NA	TRBV6-4	TRBJ1-6	TGTGCCAGCCCAATCCGAAAACCCAGTCGGGCCCTCCACTTT	CASPIRKPSRALHF
NA	NA	TRBV7-9	TRBJ1-2	TGTGCCAGCAGCTTAGTCACGGACGGCTATGGCTACACCTTC	CASSLVTDGYGYTF
NA	NA	TRBV5-3	TRBJ1-6	TGTGCCAGAAGCTACAGGCGCCGCGTGGATAATTCACCCCTCCACTTT	CARSYRRRVDNSPLHF
NA	NA	TRBV20-1	TRBJ2-7	TGCAGTGCTAGTCGGCGCGAGCAGTACTTC	CSASRREQYF
NA	NA	TRBV5-6	TRBJ1-1	TGTGCCAGCAGCTGGGCTAGGGGGATGGAAGCTTTCTTT	CASSWARGMEAFF
NA	NA	TRBV21-1	TRBJ1-3	TGTGCCAGCAGCAAATCAAAGGGGACCGGTAGTTTT	CASSKSKGTGSF
NA	TRBD1	TRBV20-1	TRBJ1-5	TGCAGTGCCAGTACAGGGGTGGGTCAGCCCCAGCATTTT	CSASTGVGQPQHF
NA	TRBD1	TRBV5-4	TRBJ1-4	TGTGCCAGCAGCTTGACTGGGACAGGCGGGGGTGAAAAACTGTTTTTT	CASSLTGTGGGEKLFF
NA	NA	TRBV6-2/TRBV6-3	TRBJ2-2	TGTGCCAGCAGTTACAGTCGCCGGACCGGGGAGCTGTTTTTT	CASSYSRRTGELFF
once	TRBD1	TRBV19	TRBJ1-2	TGTGCCAGTAGTATAGCAAGGGGGCCTCCTTGGGGCTACACCTTC	CASSIARGPPWGYTF
NA	NA	TRBV12-3/TRBV12-4	TRBJ1-1	TGTGCCAGCAGTTTAAAGACCGTAACTGAAGCTTTCTTT	CASSLKTVTEAFF
NA	TRBD1	TRBV29-1	TRBJ1-1	TGCAGCGTTGTCGGGTTGAGGACAGGGGGGACTGAAGCTTTCTTT	CSVVGLRTGGTEAFF
NA	NA	TRBV6-5	TRBJ1-2	TGTGCCAGTTCACACCGCACTAACTATGGCTACACCTTC	CASSHRTNYGYTF
NA	TRBD1	TRBV27	TRBJ1-2	TGTGCCAGCAGTTACAACAGGGGGAACTATGGCTACACCTTC	CASSYNRGNYGYTF
NA	NA	TRBV5-1	TRBJ1-1	TGCGCCAGCAGCTTGGAGAGTGGCGGTGAAGCTTTCTTT	CASSLESGGEAFF
NA	NA	TRBV15	TRBJ2-1	TGTGCCACCAGCGGGGGGATCGGCTCCTACAATGAGCAGTTCTTC	CATSGGIGSYNEQFF
NA	NA	TRBV18	TRBJ1-3	TGTGCCAGCTCTCCCGCCTCTGGAAACACCATATATTTT	CASSPASGNTIYF
NA	NA	TRBV2	TRBJ1-1	TGTGCCAGCTATACCTTACGGGCAGGCAGTGAAGCTTTCTTT	CASYTLRAGSEAFF
NA	NA	TRBV19	TRBJ1-1	TGTGCCAGTAGTACCCGAAAAGGGACTGAAGCTTTCTTT	CASSTRKGTEAFF
NA	NA	TRBV15	TRBJ1-3	TGTGCCACCAGCAGCGGAACCTCCGAGTCTGACACCATATATTTT	CATSSGTSESDTIYF
NA	NA	TRBV7-2	TRBJ1-1	TGTGCCAGCAGCTTAGTAGGGAGTAACACTGAAGCTTTCTTT	CASSLVGSNTEAFF
NA	NA	TRBV4-1	TRBJ1-2	TGCGCCAGCAGCCCCCGTCCCAGCGCTTTGGGCTACACCTTC	CASSPRPSALGYTF
NA	NA	TRBV4-2	TRBJ1-4	TGTGCCAGCAGTCACCGGGACGCTGGAACTAATGAAAAACTGTTTTTT	CASSHRDAGTNEKLFF
once	TRBD1	TRBV7-2	TRBJ1-1	TGTGCCAGCAGCTTCACAGGGGATCCGACTGAAGCTTTCTTT	CASSFTGDPTEAFF
NA	NA	TRBV7-2	TRBJ1-1	TGTGCCAGCAGCTCCCCCCCAGCGGGAGCTTTCTTT	CASSSPPAGAFF
NA	NA	TRBV27	TRBJ1-5	TGTGCCAGCAGTTTATCCGCGGGGGGGGCCAGCAATCAGCCCCAGCATTTT	CASSLSAGGASNQPQHF
NA	TRBD1	TRBV28	TRBJ1-1	TGTGCCAGCAGGGGACAGGGGGCCCCCTGGAAGCTTTTCTTT	CASRGQGAPWKLFF
NA	NA	TRBV7-2	TRBJ1-3	TGTGCCAGCAGCTTAGGAAGTAACGCCTATGGAAACACCATATATTTT	CASSLGSNAYGNTIYF
once	NA	TRBV28	TRBJ1-3	TGTGCCAGCAGGGACAACTCTGGAAACACCATATATTTT	CASRDNSGNTIYF
NA	TRBD2	TRBV9	TRBJ2-1	TGTGCCAGCAGCGTAAGGGGCGGGAGGGCCTCCAATGAGCAGTTCTTC	CASSVRGGRASNEQFF
NA	NA	TRBV27	TRBJ1-5	TGTGCCAGCAGTTTAGAGGGAAATGGTTATCAGCCCCAGCATTTT	CASSLEGNGYQPQHF